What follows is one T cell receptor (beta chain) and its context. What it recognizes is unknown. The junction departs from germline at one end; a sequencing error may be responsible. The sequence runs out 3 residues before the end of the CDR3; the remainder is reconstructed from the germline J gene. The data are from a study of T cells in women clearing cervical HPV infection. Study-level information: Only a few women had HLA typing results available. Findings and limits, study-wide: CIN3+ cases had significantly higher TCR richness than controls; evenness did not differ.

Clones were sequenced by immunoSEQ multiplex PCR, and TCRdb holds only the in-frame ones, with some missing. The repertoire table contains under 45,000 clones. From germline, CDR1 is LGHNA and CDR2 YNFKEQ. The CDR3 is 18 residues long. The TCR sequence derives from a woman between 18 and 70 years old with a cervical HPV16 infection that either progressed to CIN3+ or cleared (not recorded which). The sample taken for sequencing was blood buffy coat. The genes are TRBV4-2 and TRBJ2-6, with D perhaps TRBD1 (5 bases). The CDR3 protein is CASSQYAGSVSGANVLTF. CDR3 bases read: TGCGCCAGCAGCCAATACGCAGGGTCGGTATCTGGGGCCAACGTC.